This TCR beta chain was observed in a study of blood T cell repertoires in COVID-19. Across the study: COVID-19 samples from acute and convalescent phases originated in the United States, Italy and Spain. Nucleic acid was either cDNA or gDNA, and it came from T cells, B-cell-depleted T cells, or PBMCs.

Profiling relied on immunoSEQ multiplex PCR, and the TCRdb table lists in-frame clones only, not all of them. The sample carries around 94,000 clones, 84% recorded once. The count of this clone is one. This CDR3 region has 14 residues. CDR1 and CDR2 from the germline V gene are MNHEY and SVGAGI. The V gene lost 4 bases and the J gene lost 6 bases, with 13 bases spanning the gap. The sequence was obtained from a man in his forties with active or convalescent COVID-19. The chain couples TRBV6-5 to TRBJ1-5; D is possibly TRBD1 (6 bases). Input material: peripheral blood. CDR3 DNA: TGTGCCAGCAGTTTCGGGACAACGGCTCAGCCCCAGCATTTT. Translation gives CASSFGTTAQPQHF.